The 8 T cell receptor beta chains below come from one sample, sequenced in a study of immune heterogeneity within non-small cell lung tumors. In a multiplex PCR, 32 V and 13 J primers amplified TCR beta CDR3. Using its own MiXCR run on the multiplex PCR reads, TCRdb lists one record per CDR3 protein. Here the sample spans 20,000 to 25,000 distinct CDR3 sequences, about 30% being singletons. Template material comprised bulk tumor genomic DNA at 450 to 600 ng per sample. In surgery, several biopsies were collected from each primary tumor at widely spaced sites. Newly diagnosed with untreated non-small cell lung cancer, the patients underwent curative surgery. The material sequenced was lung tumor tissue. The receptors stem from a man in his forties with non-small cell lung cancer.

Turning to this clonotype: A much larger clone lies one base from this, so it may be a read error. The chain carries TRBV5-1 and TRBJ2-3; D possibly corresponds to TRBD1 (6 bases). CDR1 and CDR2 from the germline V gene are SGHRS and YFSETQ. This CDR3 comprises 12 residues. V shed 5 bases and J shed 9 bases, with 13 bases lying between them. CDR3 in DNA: TGCGCCAGCAGATCGGACACAGGGACGCAGTATTTT. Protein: CASRSDTGTQYF.

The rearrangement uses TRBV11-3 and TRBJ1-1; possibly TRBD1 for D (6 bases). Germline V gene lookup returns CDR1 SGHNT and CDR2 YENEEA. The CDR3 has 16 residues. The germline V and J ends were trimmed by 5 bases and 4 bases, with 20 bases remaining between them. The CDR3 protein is CASSPTPRRGRTEAFF. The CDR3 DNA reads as TGTGCCAGCAGCCCAACCCCCCGCAGGGGACGCACTGAAGCTTTCTTT.

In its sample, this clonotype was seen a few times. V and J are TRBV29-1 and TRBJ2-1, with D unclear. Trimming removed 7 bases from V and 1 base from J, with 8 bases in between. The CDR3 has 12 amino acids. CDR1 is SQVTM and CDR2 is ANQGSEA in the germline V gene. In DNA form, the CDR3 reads TGCAGCGGTAGAGCTTCCTACAATGAGCAGTTCTTC. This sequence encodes CSGRASYNEQFF.

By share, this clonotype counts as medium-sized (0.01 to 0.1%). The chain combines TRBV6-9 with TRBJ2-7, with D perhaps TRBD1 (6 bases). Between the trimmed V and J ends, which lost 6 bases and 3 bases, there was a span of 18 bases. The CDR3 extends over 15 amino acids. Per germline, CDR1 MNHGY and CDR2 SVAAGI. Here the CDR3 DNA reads TGTGCCAGCAGCTCCCAGCGATACAGGGACTACGAGCAGTACTTC. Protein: CASSSQRYRDYEQYF.

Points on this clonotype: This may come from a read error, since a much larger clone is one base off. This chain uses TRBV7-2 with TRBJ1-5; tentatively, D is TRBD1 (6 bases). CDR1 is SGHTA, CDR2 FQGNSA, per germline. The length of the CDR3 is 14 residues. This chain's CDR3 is CASILGGATQPQHF. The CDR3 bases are TGTGCCAGCATCTTAGGGGGAGCCACTCAGCCCCAGCATTTT.

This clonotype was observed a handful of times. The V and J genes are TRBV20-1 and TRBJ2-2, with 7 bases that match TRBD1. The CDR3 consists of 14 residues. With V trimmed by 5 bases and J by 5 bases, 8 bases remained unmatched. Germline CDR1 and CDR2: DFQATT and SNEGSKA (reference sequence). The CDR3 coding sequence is TGCAGTGCTCGGACGACAGGGCGAACCGGGGAGCTGTTTTTT. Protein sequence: CSARTTGRTGELFF.

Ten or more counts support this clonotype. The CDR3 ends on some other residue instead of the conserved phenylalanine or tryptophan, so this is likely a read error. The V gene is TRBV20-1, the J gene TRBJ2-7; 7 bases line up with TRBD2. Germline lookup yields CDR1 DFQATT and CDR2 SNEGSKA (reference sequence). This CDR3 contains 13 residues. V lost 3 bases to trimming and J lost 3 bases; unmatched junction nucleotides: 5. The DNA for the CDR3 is TGCAGTGCTAGGGGCGCTAGCGGCTACGAGCAGTACCTC. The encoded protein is CSARGASGYEQYL.

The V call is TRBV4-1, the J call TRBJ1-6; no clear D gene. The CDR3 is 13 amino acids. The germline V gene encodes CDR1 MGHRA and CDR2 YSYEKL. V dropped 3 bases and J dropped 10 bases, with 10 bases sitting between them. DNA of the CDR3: TGCGCCAGCAGCCAGACCCCGGGGTCACCCCTCCACTTT. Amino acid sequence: CASSQTPGSPLHF.